The rows below give T cell receptor beta chains drawn from one sample of a study of cytomegalovirus exposure and HLA in healthy donors. Generated by immunoSEQ multiplex PCR, the TCRdb table keeps only in-frame clones and is missing some. The data show some 140,000 clones, about nine tenths seen once. The sample comprised PBMCs. Receptors originate from a man between 18 and 29 years old in good health and CMV-seronegative. The CDR3 runs from the conserved cysteine through the conserved F or W. D genes are given only for firm matches. The size of a clone is reported for some rows only, either as once, few or many, or as a class for expanded clones.

d_call j_call clone_size v_call cdr3_aa cdr3_nt
TRBD2 TRBJ2-2 . TRBV10-3 CAISQGGPMRGELFF TGTGCCATCAGCCAGGGAGGGCCGATGAGAGGGGAGCTGTTTTTT
TRBD2 TRBJ2-7 . TRBV2 CASRLRLAGDQYEQYF TGTGCCAGCAGGCTGCGACTAGCGGGGGACCAATACGAGCAGTACTTC
TRBD2 TRBJ2-1 . TRBV7-8 CASSLKAGVNNEQFF TGTGCCAGCAGCTTAAAAGCGGGAGTTAACAATGAGCAGTTCTTC
TRBD1 TRBJ2-1 many TRBV10-1 CASSGGFGQGAWDEQFF TGCGCCAGCAGTGGCGGATTTGGACAGGGGGCATGGGATGAGCAGTTCTTC
. TRBJ2-6 . TRBV4-1 CASSQNQGSGANVLTF TGCGCCAGCAGCCAAAACCAGGGGTCTGGGGCCAACGTCCTGACTTTC
. TRBJ2-6 . TRBV18 CASSPPGAGANVLTF TGTGCCAGCTCACCACCAGGGGCTGGGGCCAACGTCCTGACTTTC
TRBD1 TRBJ1-2 . TRBV13 CASSLMGQGIEGYTF TGTGCCAGCAGCTTAATGGGACAGGGGATAGAGGGCTACACCTTC
TRBD1 TRBJ2-1 . TRBV18 CASSPAAGSGGSNEQFF TGTGCCAGCTCACCCGCAGCCGGGTCAGGGGGAAGCAATGAGCAGTTCTTC
TRBD1 TRBJ1-1 . TRBV6-5 CAIQQGAWTEAFF TGTGCCATCCAACAGGGGGCGTGGACTGAAGCTTTCTTT
. TRBJ2-3 . TRBV27 CASSTRGRGDTQYF TGTGCCAGCAGTACCAGGGGTCGGGGAGATACGCAGTATTTT
. TRBJ2-7 few TRBV30 CAWCTGTTSYEQYF TGTGCCTGGTGTACCGGGACAACCTCCTACGAGCAGTACTTC
. TRBJ1-1 . TRBV29-1 CSVAPGWGMDTEAFF TGCAGCGTTGCCCCAGGGTGGGGAATGGACACTGAAGCTTTCTTT
TRBD1 TRBJ2-2 . TRBV4-1 CASSQGPGGNTGELFF TGCGCCAGCAGCCAAGGTCCAGGGGGGAACACCGGGGAGCTGTTTTTT
. TRBJ2-3 . TRBV4-1 CASSQDVVGLPRTDTQYF TGCGCCAGCAGCCAAGATGTGGTGGGGCTTCCCCGAACGGATACGCAGTATTTT
. TRBJ2-5 . TRBV5-8 CASSPRGDRILETQYF TGTGCCAGCAGCCCGAGGGGGGACAGAATCTTGGAGACCCAGTACTTC
. TRBJ1-2 many TRBV19 CASSTPGWDYGYTF TGTGCCAGTAGTACCCCAGGGTGGGACTATGGCTACACCTTC
TRBD2 TRBJ2-2 . TRBV11-2 CASSFLRAGGTGELFF TGTGCCAGCAGCTTTTTACGAGCGGGAGGGACCGGGGAGCTGTTTTTT
TRBD2 TRBJ2-7 once TRBV11-3 CASSLVGLAGGLSSYEQYF TGTGCCAGCAGCTTAGTGGGACTAGCGGGGGGCTTAAGCTCCTACGAGCAGTACTTC
TRBD1 TRBJ2-2 . TRBV2 CADRVNTGELFF TGTGCGGACAGGGTGAACACCGGGGAGCTGTTTTTT
. TRBJ1-1 . TRBV6-5 CASSWSPRVNTEAFF TGTGCCAGCAGTTGGAGCCCTCGGGTGAACACTGAAGCTTTCTTT
. TRBJ2-1 . TRBV21-1 CASSKGAGARSNEQFF TGTGCCAGCAGCAAGGGGGCAGGGGCGCGGAGCAATGAGCAGTTCTTC
. TRBJ2-7 . TRBV7-9 CASSFPRSYEQYF TGTGCCAGCAGCTTTCCACGGTCCTACGAGCAGTACTTC
. TRBJ1-1 . TRBV5-1 CASSVTGNTEAFF TGCGCCAGCAGCGTGACAGGGAACACTGAAGCTTTCTTT
TRBD1 TRBJ2-2 . TRBV11-2 CASSLREDGQGILTGELFF TGTGCCAGCAGCTTAAGGGAGGATGGACAGGGGATTTTGACCGGGGAGCTGTTTTTT
. TRBJ1-2 . TRBV10-3 CAIRYQYGYTF TGTGCCATCAGATACCAGTATGGCTACACCTTC
. TRBJ1-4 many TRBV2 CASTSSGEKLFF TGTGCCAGCACTAGTTCTGGTGAAAAACTGTTTTTT
. TRBJ2-7 . TRBV28 CASSFFRGSRGEQYF TGTGCCAGCAGTTTTTTTCGAGGTTCACGAGGCGAGCAGTACTTC
TRBD2 TRBJ2-1 few TRBV14 CASSPKYTSVSYNEQFF TGTGCCAGCAGCCCTAAATATACTAGCGTTTCCTACAATGAGCAGTTCTTC
. TRBJ2-3 . TRBV2 CASGPDNRSSTDTQYF TGTGCCAGCGGCCCGGACAACCGCTCTAGCACAGATACGCAGTATTTT
TRBD2 TRBJ2-1 once TRBV5-1 CASVRASGTPTDEQFF TGCGCCAGCGTCAGGGCTAGCGGGACCCCGACGGACGAGCAGTTCTTC
. TRBJ2-7 once TRBV4-3 CASSQGFSGGWSSYEQYF TGCGCCAGCAGCCAAGGCTTCTCCGGAGGCTGGAGCTCCTACGAGCAGTACTTC
. TRBJ2-5 . TRBV25-1 CASSDPRQTQETQYF TGTGCCAGCAGTGATCCGAGACAGACCCAAGAGACCCAGTACTTC
. TRBJ1-1 . TRBV7-2 CASSIGGGTEAFF TGTGCCAGCAGTATCGGGGGAGGCACTGAAGCTTTCTTT
TRBD1 TRBJ2-1 . TRBV10-2 CASSEHEQGAYNEQFF TGCGCCAGCAGTGAACACGAGCAGGGGGCCTACAATGAGCAGTTCTTC
. TRBJ2-3 once TRBV7-9 CASSSPPDSRDTQYF TGTGCCAGCAGCTCACCCCCCGACAGCAGAGATACGCAGTATTTT
TRBD1 TRBJ2-7 once TRBV27 CASSFDRGGEQYF TGTGCCAGCAGTTTCGACAGGGGTGGAGAGCAGTACTTC
. TRBJ2-5 . TRBV18 CASSPAERETQYF TGTGCCAGCTCACCAGCTGAACGGGAGACCCAGTACTTC
. TRBJ1-2 . TRBV15 CATSRTGYGYTF TGTGCCACCAGCAGGACAGGCTATGGCTACACCTTC
. TRBJ1-2 few TRBV7-9 CASTRASGNYGYTF TGTGCCAGCACCCGGGCCTCGGGGAACTATGGCTACACCTTC
TRBD1 TRBJ1-2 once TRBV15 CATSILGQAIYGYTF TGTGCCACCAGCATCCTTGGACAGGCGATCTATGGCTACACCTTC
TRBD1 TRBJ2-5 . TRBV2 CAVRDSNQETQYF TGTGCCGTAAGGGACAGCAACCAAGAGACCCAGTACTTC
TRBD1 TRBJ2-1 once TRBV6-4 CASSVRQGGEQFF TGTGCCAGCAGTGTCCGACAGGGCGGTGAGCAGTTCTTC
. TRBJ1-4 . TRBV5-1 CASSLRGDGANEKLFF TGCGCCAGCAGCCTTCGGGGGGACGGGGCTAATGAAAAACTGTTTTTT
TRBD2 TRBJ2-1 . TRBV7-2 CASSSRGVGMVNEQFF TGTGCCAGCAGCTCGCGGGGGGTTGGCATGGTCAATGAGCAGTTCTTC
. TRBJ1-4 . TRBV4-1 CASSQSPRGFKLFF TGCGCCAGCAGCCAGTCCCCTCGAGGGTTCAAACTGTTTTTT
. TRBJ1-1 . TRBV18 CASSPPEATEAFF TGTGCCAGCTCACCACCAGAGGCCACTGAAGCTTTCTTT
. TRBJ2-5 . TRBV9 CASSVGDYQETQYF TGTGCCAGCAGCGTAGGGGACTACCAAGAGACCCAGTACTTC
TRBD1 TRBJ1-1 . TRBV5-1 CASSLGGTEMNTEAFF TGCGCCAGCAGCTTGGGCGGGACAGAAATGAACACTGAAGCTTTCTTT
TRBD2 TRBJ2-7 . TRBV27 CASRLSGSPVGEQYF TGTGCCAGCAGGCTTAGCGGGAGCCCGGTAGGCGAGCAGTACTTC
TRBD1 TRBJ1-1 . TRBV27 CASGRGGTNTEAFF TGTGCCAGCGGACGAGGGGGCACCAACACTGAAGCTTTCTTT
TRBD1 TRBJ1-1 . TRBV29-1 CSVQVRGDSLRLNPEAFF TGCAGCGTCCAAGTCCGAGGGGACAGCCTTCGGTTAAACCCTGAAGCTTTCTTT
TRBD1 TRBJ1-2 . TRBV15 CATSRESRGYGYTF TGTGCCACCAGCAGAGAGTCCAGGGGGTATGGCTACACCTTC
TRBD1 TRBJ2-7 . TRBV10-3 CAISDQQGRYEQYF TGTGCCATCAGTGATCAACAGGGGCGCTACGAGCAGTACTTC
TRBD2 TRBJ2-2 once TRBV5-1 CASSLSSGGNTGELFF TGCGCCAGCAGCTTGTCTAGCGGGGGTAACACCGGGGAGCTGTTTTTT
. TRBJ1-1 once TRBV5-1 CASSLAGRGAQTEAFF TGCGCCAGCAGCTTGGCCGGCCGGGGGGCGCAAACTGAAGCTTTCTTT
. TRBJ2-1 . TRBV6-1 CASSRYYDLEQFF TGTGCCAGCAGTCGATATTACGACTTAGAGCAGTTCTTC
. TRBJ1-1 . TRBV6-8 CASSYSWESRYMNTEAFF TGTGCCAGCAGTTACTCGTGGGAGAGTCGTTACATGAACACTGAAGCTTTCTTT
. TRBJ1-4 . TRBV19 CASSIWRELNEKLFF TGTGCCAGTAGTATTTGGAGGGAACTTAATGAAAAACTGTTTTTT
. TRBJ1-2 few TRBV5-6 CASSLVQGHGYTF TGTGCCAGCAGCTTGGTCCAGGGGCACGGCTACACCTTC
. TRBJ2-7 . TRBV5-1 CASSQSQGFGEQYF TGCGCCAGCAGCCAGTCACAGGGTTTTGGCGAGCAGTACTTC